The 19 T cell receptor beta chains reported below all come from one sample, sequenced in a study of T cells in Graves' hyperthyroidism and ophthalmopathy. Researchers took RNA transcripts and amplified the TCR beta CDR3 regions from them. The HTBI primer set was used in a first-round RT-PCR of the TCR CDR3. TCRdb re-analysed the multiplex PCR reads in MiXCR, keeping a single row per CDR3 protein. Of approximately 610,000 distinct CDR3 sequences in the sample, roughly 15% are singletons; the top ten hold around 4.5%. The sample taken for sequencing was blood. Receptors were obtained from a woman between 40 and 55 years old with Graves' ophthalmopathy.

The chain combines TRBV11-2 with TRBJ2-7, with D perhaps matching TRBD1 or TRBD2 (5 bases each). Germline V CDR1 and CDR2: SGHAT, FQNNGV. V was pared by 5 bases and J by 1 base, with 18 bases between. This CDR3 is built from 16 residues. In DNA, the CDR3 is TGTGCCAGCAGCCCGAGACCCGGGACGGCATCCTACGAGCAGTACTTC. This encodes CASSPRPGTASYEQYF.

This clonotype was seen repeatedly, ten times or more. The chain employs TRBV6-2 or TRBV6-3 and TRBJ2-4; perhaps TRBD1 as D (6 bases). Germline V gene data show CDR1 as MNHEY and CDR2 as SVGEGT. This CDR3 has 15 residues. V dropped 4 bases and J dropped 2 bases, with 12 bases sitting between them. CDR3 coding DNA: TGTGCCAGCAGTTCCCAGGGGCGGACCAAAAACATTCAGTACTTC. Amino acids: CASSSQGRTKNIQYF.

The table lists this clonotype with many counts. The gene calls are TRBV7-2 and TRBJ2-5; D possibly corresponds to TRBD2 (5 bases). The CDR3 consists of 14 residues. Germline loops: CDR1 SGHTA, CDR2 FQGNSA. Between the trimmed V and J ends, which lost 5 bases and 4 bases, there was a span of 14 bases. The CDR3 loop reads CASSPRTWPETQYF. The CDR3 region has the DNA TGTGCCAGCAGCCCCAGGACTTGGCCAGAGACCCAGTACTTC.

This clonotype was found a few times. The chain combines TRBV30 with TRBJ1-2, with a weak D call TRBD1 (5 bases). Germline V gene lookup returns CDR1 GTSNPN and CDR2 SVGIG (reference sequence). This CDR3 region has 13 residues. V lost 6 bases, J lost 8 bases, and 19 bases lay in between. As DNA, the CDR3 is TGTGCCTGCCAGGTGGATTCAAGGGGAGGCTACACCTTC. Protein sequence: CACQVDSRGGYTF. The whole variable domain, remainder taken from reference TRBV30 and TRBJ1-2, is SQTIHQWPATLVQPVGSPLSLECTVEGTSNPNLYWYRQAAGRGLQLLFYSVGIGQISSEVPQNLSASRPQDRQFILSSKKLLLSDSGFYLCACQVDSRGGYTFGSGTRLTVV.

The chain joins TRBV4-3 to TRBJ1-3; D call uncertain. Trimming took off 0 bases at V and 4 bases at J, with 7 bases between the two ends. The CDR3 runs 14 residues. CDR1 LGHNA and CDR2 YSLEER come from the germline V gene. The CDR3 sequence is CASSQDWRGNTIYF. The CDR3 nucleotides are TGCGCCAGCAGCCAAGACTGGAGGGGAAACACCATATATTTT.

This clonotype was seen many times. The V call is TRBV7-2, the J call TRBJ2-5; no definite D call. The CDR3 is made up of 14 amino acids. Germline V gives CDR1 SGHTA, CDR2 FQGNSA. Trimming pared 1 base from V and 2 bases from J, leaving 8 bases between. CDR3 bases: TGTGCCAGCAGCTTAGGGGTGACGCAAGAGACCCAGTACTTC. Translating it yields CASSLGVTQETQYF. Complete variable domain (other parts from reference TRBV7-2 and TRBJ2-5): GAGVSQSPSNKVTEKGKDVELRCDPISGHTALYWYRQSLGQGLEFLIYFQGNSAPDKSGLPSDRFSAERTGGSVSTLTIQRTQQEDSAVYLCASSLGVTQETQYFGPGTRLLVL.

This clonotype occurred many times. CDR3 loop: CASSFLWDSSMKYGYTF. The CDR3 DNA is TGTGCCAGCAGCTTCCTTTGGGACAGTAGTATGAAGTATGGCTACACCTTC. The chain carries TRBV11-2 and TRBJ1-2; 7 bases fit TRBD1. This CDR3 is built from 17 residues. V gave up 3 bases and J gave up 5 bases; unmatched junction bases: 15. Germline V gives CDR1 SGHAT, CDR2 FQNNGV.

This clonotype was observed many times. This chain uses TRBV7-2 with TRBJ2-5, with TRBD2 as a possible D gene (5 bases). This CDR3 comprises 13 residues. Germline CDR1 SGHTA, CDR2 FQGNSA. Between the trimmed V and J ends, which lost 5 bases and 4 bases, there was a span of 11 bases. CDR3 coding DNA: TGTGCCAGCAGCAGGGAGACACGAGAGACCCAGTACTTC. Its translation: CASSRETRETQYF.

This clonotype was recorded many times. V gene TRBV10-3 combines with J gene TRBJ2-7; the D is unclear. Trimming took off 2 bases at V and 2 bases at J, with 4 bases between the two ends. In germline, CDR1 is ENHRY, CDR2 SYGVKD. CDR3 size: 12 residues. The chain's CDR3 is CAISEQAYEQYF. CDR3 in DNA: TGTGCCATCAGTGAGCAGGCCTACGAGCAGTACTTC.

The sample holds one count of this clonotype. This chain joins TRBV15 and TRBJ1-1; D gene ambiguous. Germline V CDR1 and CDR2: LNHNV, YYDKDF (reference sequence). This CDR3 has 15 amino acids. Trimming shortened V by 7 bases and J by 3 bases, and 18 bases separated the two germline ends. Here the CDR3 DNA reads TGTGCCACCACCCCCTCGGCTATCATTGACACTGAAGCTTTCTTT. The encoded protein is CATTPSAIIDTEAFF.

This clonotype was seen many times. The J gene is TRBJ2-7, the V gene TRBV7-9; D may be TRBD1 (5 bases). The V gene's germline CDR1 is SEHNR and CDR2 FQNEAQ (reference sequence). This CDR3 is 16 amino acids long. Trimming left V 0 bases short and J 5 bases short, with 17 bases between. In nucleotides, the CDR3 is TGTGCCAGCAGCTTAGCTACTCTGACTCAGGGCGACGAGCAGTACTTC. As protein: CASSLATLTQGDEQYF.

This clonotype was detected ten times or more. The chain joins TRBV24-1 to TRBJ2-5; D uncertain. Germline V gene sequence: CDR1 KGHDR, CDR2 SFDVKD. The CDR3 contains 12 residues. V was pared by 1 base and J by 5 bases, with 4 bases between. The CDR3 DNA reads TGTGCCACCAGTGATTTCTACGAGACCCAGTACTTC. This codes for CATSDFYETQYF.

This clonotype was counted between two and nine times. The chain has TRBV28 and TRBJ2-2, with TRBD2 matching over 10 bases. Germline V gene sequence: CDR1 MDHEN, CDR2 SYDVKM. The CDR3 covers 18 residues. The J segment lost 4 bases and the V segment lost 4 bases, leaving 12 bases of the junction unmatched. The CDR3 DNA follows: TGTGCCAGCAGTTACCCCCAGCGGGAGGGGAGAGGCACCGGGGAGCTGTTTTTT. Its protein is CASSYPQREGRGTGELFF.

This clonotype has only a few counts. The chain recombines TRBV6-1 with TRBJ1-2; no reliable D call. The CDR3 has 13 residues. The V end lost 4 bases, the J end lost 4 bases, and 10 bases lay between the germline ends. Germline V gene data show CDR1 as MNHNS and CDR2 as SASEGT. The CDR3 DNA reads TGTGCCAGCAGTGCGGTCCAAACCTATGGCTACACCTTC. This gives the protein CASSAVQTYGYTF.

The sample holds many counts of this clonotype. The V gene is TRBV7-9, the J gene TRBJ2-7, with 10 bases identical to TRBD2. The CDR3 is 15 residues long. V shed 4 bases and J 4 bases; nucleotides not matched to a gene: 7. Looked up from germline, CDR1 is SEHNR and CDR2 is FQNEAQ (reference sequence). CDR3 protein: CASSSVAGGWYEQYF. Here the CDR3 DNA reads TGTGCCAGCAGCTCCGTAGCGGGAGGATGGTACGAGCAGTACTTC.

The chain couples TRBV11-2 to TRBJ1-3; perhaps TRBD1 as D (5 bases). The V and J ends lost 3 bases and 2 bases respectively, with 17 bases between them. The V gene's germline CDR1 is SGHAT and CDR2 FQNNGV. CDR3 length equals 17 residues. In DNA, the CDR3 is TGTGCCAGCAGCTTTTGGTATGGGGCTTCTCCTGGAAACACCATATATTTT. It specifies CASSFWYGASPGNTIYF.

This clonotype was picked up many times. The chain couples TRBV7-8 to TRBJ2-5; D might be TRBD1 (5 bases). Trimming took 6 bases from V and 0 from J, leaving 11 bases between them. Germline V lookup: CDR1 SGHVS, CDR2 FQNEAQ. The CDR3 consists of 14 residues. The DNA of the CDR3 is TGTGCCAGCAGAGGGGATTGGGACCAAGAGACCCAGTACTTC. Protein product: CASRGDWDQETQYF.

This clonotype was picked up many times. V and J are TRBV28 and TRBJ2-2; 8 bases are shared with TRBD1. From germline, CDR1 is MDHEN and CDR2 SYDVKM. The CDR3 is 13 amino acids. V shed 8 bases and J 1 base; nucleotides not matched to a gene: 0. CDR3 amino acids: CASDRGNTGELFF. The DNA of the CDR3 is TGTGCCAGCGACAGGGGGAACACCGGGGAGCTGTTTTTT.

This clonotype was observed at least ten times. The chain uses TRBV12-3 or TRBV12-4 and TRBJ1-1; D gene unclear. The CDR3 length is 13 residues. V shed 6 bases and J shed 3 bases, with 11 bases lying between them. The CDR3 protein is CASRQISDTEAFF. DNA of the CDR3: TGTGCCAGCAGGCAGATTTCGGACACTGAAGCTTTCTTT.